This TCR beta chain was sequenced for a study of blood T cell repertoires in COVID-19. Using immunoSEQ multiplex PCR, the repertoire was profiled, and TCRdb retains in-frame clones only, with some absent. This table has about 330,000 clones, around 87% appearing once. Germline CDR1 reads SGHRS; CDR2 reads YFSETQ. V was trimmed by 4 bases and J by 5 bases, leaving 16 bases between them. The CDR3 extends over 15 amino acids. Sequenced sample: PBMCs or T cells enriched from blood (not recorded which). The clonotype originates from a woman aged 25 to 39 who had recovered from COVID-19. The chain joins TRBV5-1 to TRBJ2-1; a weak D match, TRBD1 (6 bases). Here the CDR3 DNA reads TGCGCCAGCAGCGAACAGGGATATTACCACAATGAGCAGTTCTTC. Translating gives CASSEQGYYHNEQFF.